A single sample is the source of the 19 T cell receptor beta chains below, sequenced in a study of blood T cell repertoires in COVID-19. The protocol was immunoSEQ multiplex PCR, while the TCRdb copy is restricted to in-frame clones and leaves out a portion. Of about 270,000 clones listed, less than 90% are singletons. Sequenced: peripheral blood. These receptors were obtained from a human donor in a cohort sampled during active COVID-19.

The rearrangement uses TRBV7-8 and TRBJ2-2; 8 bases map to TRBD1. CDR1 and CDR2 from the germline V gene are SGHVS and FQNEAQ. The CDR3 has 17 amino acids. Unmatched junction bases numbered 9, after V lost 1 base and J lost 5 bases. CDR3 residues: CASSLVAGTGVTGELFF. The CDR3 coding sequence is TGTGCCAGCAGCTTAGTGGCTGGGACAGGAGTTACCGGGGAGCTGTTTTTT.

This sequence joins TRBV7-8 and TRBJ1-3; D is ambiguous. V gave up 5 bases and J gave up 1 base, with 9 bases separating them. The germline CDR1 and CDR2 sequences are SGHVS and FQNEAQ. There are 14 residues in the CDR3. CDR3 nucleotide sequence: TGTGCCAGCAGCGAACGAGGGTCTGGAAACACCATATATTTT. It codes for CASSERGSGNTIYF.

The chain joins TRBV4-3 to TRBJ2-1; 8 nucleotides agree with TRBD1. The V segment lost 4 bases and the J segment 10 bases; nucleotides outside the gene matches: 6. Germline values: CDR1 LGHNA, CDR2 YSLEER. This CDR3 region has 13 residues. The CDR3 is CASSPQGVREQFF. The DNA for the CDR3 is TGCGCCAGCAGCCCACAGGGGGTTAGGGAGCAGTTCTTC.

The chain uses TRBV5-4 and TRBJ1-2, with D unresolved. This CDR3 has 11 amino acids. The germline V and J ends were trimmed by 3 bases and 2 bases, with 2 bases remaining between them. The germline CDR1 and CDR2 sequences are SGHNT and YYREEE (reference sequence). CDR3 nucleotides: TGTGCCAGCAGCTCAAACTATGGCTACACCTTC. Translation gives CASSSNYGYTF.

The chain links TRBV7-9 to TRBJ2-6; 7 bases fit TRBD2. This CDR3 spans 15 amino acids. Germline V gene data show CDR1 as SEHNR and CDR2 as FQNEAQ (reference sequence). After removal of 6 bases from V and 4 bases from J, the junction contained 6 bases not matched to a gene. Here the CDR3 reads CASSSTSSGANVLTF. DNA for the CDR3: TGTGCCAGCAGTTCGACTAGCTCCGGGGCCAACGTCCTGACTTTC.

This clone was counted ten times or more. The CDR3 DNA is TGTGCCAGCCCTCTTAGGACAGGGGGCCTCGGGGAGCTGTTTTTT. Protein: CASPLRTGGLGELFF. V is TRBV11-2 and J is TRBJ2-2; TRBD1 matches 11 bases. The V gene's germline CDR1 is SGHAT and CDR2 FQNNGV. The V segment lost 8 bases and the J segment 7 bases; nucleotides outside the gene matches: 9. This CDR3 has 15 amino acids.

V and J are TRBV29-1 and TRBJ1-5, with D maybe TRBD1 (6 bases). V lost 4 bases and J 6 bases, leaving 10 bases between the germline ends. In germline, CDR1 is SQVTM, CDR2 ANQGSEA. The CDR3 length is 12 residues. The CDR3 sequence: CSVADSAQPQHF. The CDR3 nucleotides read TGCAGCGTTGCGGACAGTGCTCAGCCCCAGCATTTT.

V usage is TRBV6-6 and J usage is TRBJ2-1, with 9 bases identical to TRBD1. The germline CDR1 and CDR2 sequences are MNHNY and SVGAGI (reference sequence). V lost 9 bases to trimming and J lost 9 bases; unmatched junction nucleotides: 6. The CDR3 covers 12 residues. The chain's CDR3 is CASHGTGLEQFF. For the CDR3, the DNA is TGTGCCAGTCATGGGACAGGGCTTGAGCAGTTCTTC.

The gene calls are TRBV3-1 (or the pseudogene TRBV3-2) and TRBJ1-6; 7 nucleotides align to TRBD1. J was trimmed by 14 bases and V by 3 bases; bases with no gene match: 7. Germline loops: CDR1 LGHDT, CDR2 YNNKEL (reference sequence). The CDR3 spans 13 residues. The CDR3 spells CASSQGQSGTLHF. The CDR3 DNA is TGTGCCAGCAGCCAGGGACAGTCTGGAACCCTCCACTTT.

This clone came up once. V and J are TRBV11-2 and TRBJ2-7; tentatively, D is TRBD2 (7 bases). V lost 5 bases, J lost 4 bases, and 18 bases lay in between. Per the germline V gene, CDR1 is SGHAT and CDR2 is FQNNGV. The CDR3 has 15 residues. This chain's CDR3 is CASSLLGGQRYEQYF. The CDR3 bases are TGTGCCAGCAGCCTCCTCGGGGGGCAGAGATACGAGCAGTACTTC. Looking up the rest from reference TRBV11-2 and TRBJ2-7 gives the full variable domain: EAGVAQSPRYKIIEKRQSVAFWCNPISGHATLYWYQQILGQGPKLLIQFQNNGVVDDSQLPKDRFSAERLKGVDSTLKIQPAKLEDSAVYLCASSLLGGQRYEQYFGPGTRLTVT.

A few counts support this clone. J is TRBJ2-2 and V is TRBV6-5; D might be TRBD2 (5 bases). Germline V gene lookup returns CDR1 MNHEY and CDR2 SVGAGI. The CDR3 extends over 16 amino acids. V gave up 0 bases and J gave up 6 bases, with 14 bases separating them. This CDR3 is CASSYSGSVAAGELFF. Written as DNA, the CDR3 is TGTGCCAGCAGTTACTCTGGGAGTGTCGCCGCCGGGGAGCTGTTTTTT.

In this sample, this clone turned up a few times. This chain joins TRBV5-1 and TRBJ2-1, with D maybe TRBD1 (7 bases). CDR3 length: 15 amino acids. Germline loops: CDR1 SGHRS, CDR2 YFSETQ. V lost 1 base to trimming and J lost 7 bases, with 15 bases between them. The CDR3 bases are TGCGCCAGCAGCTTGACTCAGGCGGGACAGAATGAGCAGTTCTTC. It specifies CASSLTQAGQNEQFF.

CDR3 DNA: TGTGCCAGCAGTAGGACAGGGGGTACAACTAGCAATCAGCCCCAGCATTTT. It specifies CASSRTGGTTSNQPQHF. The chain has TRBV6-2 or TRBV6-3 and TRBJ1-5, with TRBD1 matching 10 bases. CDR1 MNHEY and CDR2 SVGEGT come from the germline V gene. Trimming took 5 bases from V and 0 from J; bases not matched to a gene: 7. The CDR3 totals 17 residues.

V gene TRBV30 combines with J gene TRBJ2-7, with D possibly matching TRBD1 (6 bases). CDR3 size: 12 residues. The V end was cut by 5 bases, the J end by 3 bases, with 11 bases between. Germline CDR1 reads GTSNPN; CDR2 reads SVGIG (reference sequence). The DNA for the CDR3 is TGTGCCTGGGGCAGGGGCAACTACGAGCAGTACTTC. As protein: CAWGRGNYEQYF.

V is TRBV7-2 and J is TRBJ1-4; the match to TRBD1 covers 7 bases. CDR1 is SGHTA and CDR2 is FQGNSA in the germline V gene. V was clipped by 3 bases and J by 10 bases; unmatched bases: 11. The CDR3 spans 15 residues. The CDR3: CASSFKTGKVGKLFF. The CDR3, as DNA: TGTGCCAGCAGCTTTAAGACAGGGAAAGTCGGAAAACTGTTTTTT.

The chain has TRBV6-5 and TRBJ1-5; D not resolved. The ends were cut back, 7 bases at V and 0 bases at J, with 13 bases in the middle. The germline CDR1 and CDR2 sequences are MNHEY and SVGAGI. The length of the CDR3 is 15 residues. CDR3 in amino acids: CASNPGSRSNQPQHF. In DNA form, the CDR3 reads TGTGCCAGCAACCCAGGATCCCGTAGCAATCAGCCCCAGCATTTT.

The chain employs TRBV5-1 and TRBJ2-3; the match to TRBD2 covers 13 bases. The germline CDR1 and CDR2 sequences are SGHRS and YFSETQ. Trimming removed 4 bases from V and 2 bases from J; junction bases left unmatched: 4. This CDR3 spans 16 amino acids. DNA for the CDR3: TGCGCCAGCAGCACGGGACTAGCGGGGACCACAGATACGCAGTATTTT. Translated: CASSTGLAGTTDTQYF.

This sequence joins TRBV18 and TRBJ1-1; maybe TRBD1 (6 bases). Germline CDR1 is KGHSH and CDR2 is LQKENI. The CDR3 spans 16 residues. V was cut by 4 bases and J by 1 base, with 16 bases left in between. The CDR3 spells CASSRLWTEPNTEAFF. As DNA, the CDR3 is TGTGCCAGCTCACGACTTTGGACAGAACCGAACACTGAAGCTTTCTTT.

This chain connects TRBV5-1 to TRBJ2-3, with D perhaps matching TRBD2 (6 bases). CDR1 and CDR2 from the germline V gene are SGHRS and YFSETQ. CDR3 size: 17 residues. The ends were cut back, 4 bases at V and 1 base at J, with 19 bases in the middle. CDR3 sequence (DNA): TGCGCCAGCAGCAGGCCCCGGGCGGGAAGGGGCACAGATACGCAGTATTTT. Protein sequence: CASSRPRAGRGTDTQYF. The full variable domain, rest sourced from reference TRBV5-1 and TRBJ2-3, is KAGVTQTPRYLIKTRGQQVTLSCSPISGHRSVSWYQQTPGQGLQFLFEYFSETQRNKGNFPGRFSGRQFSNSRSEMNVSTLELGDSALYLCASSRPRAGRGTDTQYFGPGTRLTVL.